This T cell receptor (beta chain) emerged from a study of PD-1 blockade in mismatch repair-deficient tumors. For the study at large: Patients had about 13 mismatch repair-deficient cancer types and were previously treated and progressing.

Profiled with immunoSEQ multiplex PCR; TCRdb holds only in-frame clones, not every one. Here the sample spans 100,000 to 150,000 clones, around 87% being singletons. V was trimmed by 5 bases and J by 3 bases, leaving 10 bases between them. Germline CDR1 reads MNHEY; CDR2 reads SVGAGI. There are 13 residues in the CDR3. The chain employs TRBV6-5 and TRBJ2-5; tentative D call: TRBD1 (5 bases). This specimen was peripheral blood, taken 44 weeks after starting pembrolizumab. This TCR derives from an adult with mismatch repair-deficient cancer. CDR3 protein: CASSLDREETQYF. The CDR3 region has the DNA TGTGCCAGCAGTCTAGACAGAGAAGAGACCCAGTACTTC.